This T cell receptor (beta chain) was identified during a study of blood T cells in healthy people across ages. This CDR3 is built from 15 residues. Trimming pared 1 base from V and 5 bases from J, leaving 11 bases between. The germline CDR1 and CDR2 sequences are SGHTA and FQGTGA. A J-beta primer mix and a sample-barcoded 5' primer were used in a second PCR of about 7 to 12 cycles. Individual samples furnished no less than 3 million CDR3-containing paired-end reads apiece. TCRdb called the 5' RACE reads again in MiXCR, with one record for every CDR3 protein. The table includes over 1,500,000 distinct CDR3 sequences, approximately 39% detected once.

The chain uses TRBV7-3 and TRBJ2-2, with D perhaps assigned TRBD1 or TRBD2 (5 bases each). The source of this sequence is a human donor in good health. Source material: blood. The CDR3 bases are TGTGCCAGCAGCTTAAGGGGGTTTCGGACCGGGGAGCTGTTTTTT. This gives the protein CASSLRGFRTGELFF. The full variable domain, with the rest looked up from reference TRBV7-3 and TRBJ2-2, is GAGVSQTPSNKVTEKGKYVELRCDPISGHTALYWYRQSLGQGPEFLIYFQGTGAADDSGLPNDRFFAVRPEGSVSTLKIQRTERGDSAVYLCASSLRGFRTGELFFGEGSRLTVL.